This T cell receptor (beta chain) was profiled in a study of T cells in localized non-small cell lung cancer (dated by TCRdb to about 2020). Background on the whole study: The study examined T cell repertoires in approximately 240 patients with early-stage NSCLC and compared tumors with uninvolved tumor-adjacent lungs. The cohort was made up of fewer than 250 treatment-naive NSCLC patients whose localized lung tumors had been resected. Of the NSCLC patients, fewer than 150 were male and approximately 99 were female, and the mean age was about 69 years. Overall results and qualifications from the work: Because multi-region tumor sequencing was not done, intratumor heterogeneity could not be ruled out. Higher T cell density in blood was associated with longer overall survival, whereas higher clonality in adjacent lung was associated with shorter survival. The highest T cell clonality was observed in uninvolved tumor-adjacent lung, where clonality exceeded that of tumor, suggesting that antigenic responses were more focused in uninvolved tumor-adjacent lung. Since the design was exploratory, TCR variables were selected using unadjusted p-values with no false-discovery rate correction. A median of about 61 of the top 100 tumor clones turned up in the paired uninvolved adjacent lung, and around 27 of those clones also ranked among the top 100 of that same adjacent lung.

From the cysteine through the phenylalanine, the CDR3 covers 13 amino acids. Only the CDR3 DNA stays, 39 bases, in frame from base 1. V is cut back by 0 bases and J by 10 bases, with 5 bases in the junction unmatched. Reading the germline V gene gives CDR1 SGHRS and CDR2 YFSETQ. The immunoSEQ Assay was used to sequence TCR beta CDR3 regions from DNA. In the source study's methods: T cell density was computed as TCR beta template counts normalized to usable DNA estimated by amplifying housekeeping genes. The preseqR package was used to estimate richness by extrapolating to 400,000 templates for PBMC samples and to 120,000 templates for tissue samples. Clonality was defined by subtracting Pielou's evenness from one. Differential abundance testing on productive amino-acid clonotypes, with a minimum total count of 5 and an alpha of 0.1, was used to identify tissue-enriched TCRs. Repertoire overlap between compartments was quantified with the Jaccard Index and Morisita Overlap Index. TCR beta CDR3s were clustered by GLIPH together with public tetramer-defined viral CDR3s, and at least three viral sequences plus V-gene enrichment were required for viral motifs. This immuneACCESS table, as held by TCRdb, lists in-frame sequences with V and J called but not all clones. Of the missing ones, under half trace to an unresolved V gene in checked studies; the others have no known cause. The DNA gave D and trimming, while V, J and clone size come from that table. Within this sample are approximately 40,000 clones, with around 88% of them counted one time only. In total, the top ten clones hold approximately 6.9% of the sample.

At diagnosis, peripheral blood, uninvolved tumor-adjacent lung and tumor were collected and were preserved as a mix of fresh-frozen and FFPE material. For TCR repertoire profiling, blood samples were analyzed as peripheral blood mononuclear cells. Regarding this clone: Its antigen is currently not known. Base-call qualities are not available, and no considerably larger clone is one nucleotide away.

This sample comprised peripheral blood, obtained before any cancer treatment. The receptor's source is a man aged 40 to 70 with stage I lung adenocarcinoma. The chain uses TRBV5-1 and TRBJ1-1, and 8 bases in between align with TRBD1. CDR3 loop: CASSLGSGGAAFF. The sequenced DNA is TGCGCCAGCAGCTTGGGGTCAGGGGGCGCAGCTTTCTTT.